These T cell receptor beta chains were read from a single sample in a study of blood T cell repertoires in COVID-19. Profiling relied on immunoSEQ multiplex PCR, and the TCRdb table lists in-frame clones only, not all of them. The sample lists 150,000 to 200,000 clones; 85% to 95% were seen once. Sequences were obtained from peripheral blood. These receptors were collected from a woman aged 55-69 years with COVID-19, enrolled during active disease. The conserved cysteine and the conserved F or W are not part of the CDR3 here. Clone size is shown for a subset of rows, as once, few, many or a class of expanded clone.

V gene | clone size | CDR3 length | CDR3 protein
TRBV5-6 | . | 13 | ASSLVPGMNTEAF
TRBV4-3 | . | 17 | ASSQDPTGRSGLNEKLF
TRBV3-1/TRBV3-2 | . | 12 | ASSQDRVGTEAF
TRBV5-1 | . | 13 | ASSLVPDRNSPLH
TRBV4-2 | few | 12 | ASSQDPGRYGYT
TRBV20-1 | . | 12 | SASKFVAADTQY
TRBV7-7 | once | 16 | ASSLKVAGLAGGETQY
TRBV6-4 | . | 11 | ASSVGQSFGYT
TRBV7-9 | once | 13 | ASSLGQGAPYEQY
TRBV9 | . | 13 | ASSVAGGRNSPLH
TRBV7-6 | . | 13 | ASSSLAGPAYEQY
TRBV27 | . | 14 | ASSLIPRPSTDTQY
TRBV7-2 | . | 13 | ASSLVVGQSYEQY
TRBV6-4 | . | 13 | ASSQTREGNTEAF
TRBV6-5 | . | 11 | ASSSTENTEAF
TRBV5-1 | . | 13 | ASSWTSGGSETQY
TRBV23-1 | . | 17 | ASSQTPRDRGSSNQPQH
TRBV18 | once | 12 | ASSPPRVRYGYT
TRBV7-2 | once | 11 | ASSGQGTGELF
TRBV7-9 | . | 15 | ASSWDRRSSGANVLT
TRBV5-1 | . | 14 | ASSFLAGASYNEQF
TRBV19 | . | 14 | ASRPNAGVYNSPLH
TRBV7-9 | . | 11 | ASSLDMNTEAF
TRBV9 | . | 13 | ASSEKRGVGDTQY
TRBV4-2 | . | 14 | ASSPRASGGAREQY
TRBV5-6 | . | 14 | ASSGDRGFSGNTIY
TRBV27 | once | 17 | ASSLRHRSRGGPSNEQF
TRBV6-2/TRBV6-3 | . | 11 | ASSYSRNSGYT
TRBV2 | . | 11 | ASPRGALLEQF
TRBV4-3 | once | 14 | ASSQNHGGFQETQY
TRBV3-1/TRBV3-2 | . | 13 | ASSQDSRRNQPQH
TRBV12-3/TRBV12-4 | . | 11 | ASSPHINTEAF
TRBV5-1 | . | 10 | ASSTGQGEYT
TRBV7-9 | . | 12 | ASSATGSFNEQF
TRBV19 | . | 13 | ASSPPGQSNEKLF
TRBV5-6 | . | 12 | ASSLTDTSYEQY
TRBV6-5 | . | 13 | ASRPTHSRGNTIY
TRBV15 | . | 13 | ATSRDRSGDYGYT
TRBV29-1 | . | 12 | SVGVQGKNTEAF
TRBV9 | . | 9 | ASSGVYEQY
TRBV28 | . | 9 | ASSYNWGYT
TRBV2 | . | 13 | ASGQTSSYNSPLH
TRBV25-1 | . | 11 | ASSDEGARGYT
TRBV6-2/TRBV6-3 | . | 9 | ASSFGYEQY